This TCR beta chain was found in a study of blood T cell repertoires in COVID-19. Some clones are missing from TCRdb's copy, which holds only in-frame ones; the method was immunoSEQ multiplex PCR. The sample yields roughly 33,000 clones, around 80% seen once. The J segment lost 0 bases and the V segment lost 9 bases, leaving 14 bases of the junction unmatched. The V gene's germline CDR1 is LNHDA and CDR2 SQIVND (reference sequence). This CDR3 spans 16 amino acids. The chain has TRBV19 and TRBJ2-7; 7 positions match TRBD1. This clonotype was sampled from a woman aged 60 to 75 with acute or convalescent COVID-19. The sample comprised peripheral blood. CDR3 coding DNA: TGTGCCAGCCCCACGCATAGGGGACAGCACTCCTACGAGCAGTACTTC. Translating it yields CASPTHRGQHSYEQYF.